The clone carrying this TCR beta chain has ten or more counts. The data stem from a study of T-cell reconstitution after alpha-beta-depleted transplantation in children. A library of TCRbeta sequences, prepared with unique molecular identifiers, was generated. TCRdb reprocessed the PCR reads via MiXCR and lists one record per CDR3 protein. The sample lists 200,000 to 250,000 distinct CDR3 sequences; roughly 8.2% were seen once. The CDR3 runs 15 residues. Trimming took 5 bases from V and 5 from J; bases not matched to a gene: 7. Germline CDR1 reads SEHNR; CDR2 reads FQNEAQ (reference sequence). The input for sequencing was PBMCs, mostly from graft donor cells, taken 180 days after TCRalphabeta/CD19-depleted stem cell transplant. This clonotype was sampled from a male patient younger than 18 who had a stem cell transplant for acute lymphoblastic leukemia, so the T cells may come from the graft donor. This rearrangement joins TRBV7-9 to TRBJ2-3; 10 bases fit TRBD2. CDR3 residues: CASSPTSGRVDTQYF. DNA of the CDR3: TGTGCCAGCAGCCCCACCAGCGGGAGGGTAGATACGCAGTATTTT.